These T cell receptor beta chains were read from a single sample in a study of blood T cell repertoires in COVID-19. Sequenced by immunoSEQ multiplex PCR; TCRdb stores in-frame clones only, minus some. The profile covers fewer than 350,000 clones, with approximately 87% appearing a single time and roughly 12% taken by the ten largest. Sequences were obtained from peripheral blood. Source of these receptors: a woman in her thirties with COVID-19, enrolled during active disease. Each CDR3 is given with its conserved first and last residue. D genes are given only for firm matches. For some rows the clone size is stated as once, few or many, or as a class when expanded; others skip it.

TRBJ2-7 | . | . | TRBV5-1 | CASSLEGPTTGYF | TGCGCCAGCAGCTTGGAAGGCCCAACGACAGGGTACTTC
TRBJ2-1 | . | TRBD1 | TRBV10-3 | CAIRERGPDYNEQFF | TGTGCCATCAGGGAAAGGGGGCCGGACTACAATGAGCAGTTCTTC
TRBJ1-3 | once | . | TRBV2 | CASSGEPGNTIYF | TGTGCCAGCTCGGGGGAGCCTGGAAACACCATATATTTT
TRBJ2-1 | . | . | TRBV7-2 | CASSLTSYNEQFF | TGTGCCAGCAGCTTAACCAGTTACAATGAGCAGTTCTTC
TRBJ2-7 | . | . | TRBV5-4 | CASSLQGTQYF | TGTGCCAGCAGCTTACAGGGGACTCAGTACTTC
TRBJ2-1 | . | . | TRBV10-3 | CAISERGSGHNEQFF | TGTGCCATCAGTGAACGGGGGTCCGGCCACAATGAGCAGTTCTTC
TRBJ2-5 | . | TRBD2 | TRBV2 | CASSEERGVRETQYF | TGTGCCAGCAGTGAAGAGCGGGGGGTGAGAGAGACCCAGTACTTC
TRBJ2-1 | . | . | TRBV5-1 | CASSLDVAGAIHAPFF | TGCGCCAGCAGCTTGGATGTGGCGGGGGCCATCCACGCTCCGTTCTTC
TRBJ1-3 | . | . | TRBV6-5 | CASGSGPGNTIYF | TGTGCCAGCGGATCAGGGCCTGGAAACACCATATATTTT
TRBJ2-3 | . | . | TRBV12-5 | CASGLSVDTQYF | TGTGCTAGTGGTTTGAGCGTGGATACGCAGTATTTT
TRBJ1-3 | once | TRBD1 | TRBV30 | CAWGTGAGNTIYF | TGTGCCTGGGGTACAGGGGCCGGAAACACCATATATTTT
TRBJ1-6 | . | . | TRBV3-1/TRBV3-2 | CASSLDTQVSSYNSPLHF | TGTGCCAGCAGTCTAGATACACAGGTAAGCTCCTATAATTCACCCCTCCACTTT
TRBJ2-7 | . | TRBD1 | TRBV6-5 | CASFDRGPSSYEQYF | TGTGCCAGTTTCGACAGGGGCCCGAGCTCCTACGAGCAGTACTTC
TRBJ2-1 | . | TRBD2 | TRBV5-1 | CASIPTSGGTYNEQFF | TGCGCCAGCATCCCGACTAGCGGGGGAACCTACAATGAGCAGTTCTTC
TRBJ1-1 | once | . | TRBV28 | CASMAGVNTEAFF | TGTGCCAGCATGGCAGGGGTGAACACTGAAGCTTTCTTT
TRBJ1-1 | many | . | TRBV7-9 | CATSGDTEAFF | TGTGCCACCTCCGGGGACACTGAAGCTTTCTTT
TRBJ1-2 | . | TRBD1 | TRBV28 | CAGRQGARGYTF | TGTGCCGGGCGACAGGGGGCGCGTGGCTACACCTTC
TRBJ1-5 | once | . | TRBV19 | CASRDFLISVQPQHF | TGTGCCAGTCGGGACTTCTTAATTTCTGTTCAGCCCCAGCATTTT
TRBJ1-3 | few | . | TRBV21-1 | CASSKGDFGGQDSGNTIYF | TGTGCCAGCAGCAAAGGTGATTTCGGGGGACAGGACTCTGGAAACACCATATATTTT
TRBJ2-3 | . | . | TRBV7-9 | CASSSKEYTQYF | TGTGCCAGCAGCTCGAAGGAGTATACGCAGTATTTT
TRBJ1-1 | . | . | TRBV11-2 | CASSPRGLSRAFRDTEAFF | TGTGCCAGCAGCCCTAGGGGGTTATCCCGGGCATTTCGGGACACTGAAGCTTTCTTT
TRBJ2-7 | . | TRBD1 | TRBV19 | CASNHQQGVQYF | TGTGCCAGTAACCATCAACAGGGGGTGCAGTACTTC
TRBJ2-5 | . | TRBD1 | TRBV10-2 | CASSESWDRGIFETQYF | TGCGCCAGCAGTGAGTCTTGGGACAGGGGAATTTTTGAGACCCAGTACTTC
TRBJ2-7 | . | . | TRBV6-1 | CASSEAGLGRREQYF | TGTGCCAGCAGTGAAGCGGGATTGGGGCGCCGCGAGCAGTACTTC
TRBJ2-1 | . | TRBD2 | TRBV24-1 | CATSDFPSGGGMFF | TGTGCCACCAGTGATTTCCCTAGCGGGGGGGGTATGTTCTTC
TRBJ1-4 | . | . | TRBV7-9 | CASSLVAGNNEKLFF | TGTGCCAGCAGCTTAGTGGCAGGGAATAATGAAAAACTGTTTTTT
TRBJ2-1 | once | TRBD1 | TRBV29-1 | CSVDGTAPYNEQFF | TGCAGCGTTGATGGGACAGCTCCTTACAATGAGCAGTTCTTC
TRBJ1-2 | . | TRBD1 | TRBV2 | CASRDRESNYGYTF | TGTGCCAGCAGGGACAGGGAATCTAACTATGGCTACACCTTC
TRBJ1-6 | . | . | TRBV28 | CASSPPGRLNSPLHF | TGTGCCAGCAGCCCCCCAGGCAGGCTTAATTCACCCCTCCACTTT
TRBJ1-6 | . | TRBD1 | TRBV6-5 | CASSPGTAVNSPLHF | TGTGCCAGCAGCCCCGGGACAGCAGTTAATTCACCCCTCCACTTT
TRBJ2-7 | . | TRBD1 | TRBV10-2 | CASRVDRGPLNEQYF | TGCGCCAGCAGGGTCGACAGGGGTCCACTCAACGAGCAGTACTTC
TRBJ1-1 | . | . | TRBV15 | CATSSFMGGKDEAFF | TGTGCCACCAGCAGCTTTATGGGGGGGAAGGATGAAGCTTTCTTT
TRBJ2-7 | . | TRBD1 | TRBV4-1 | CASSVRDREGEQYF | TGCGCCAGCAGCGTCCGGGACAGGGAGGGCGAGCAGTACTTC